A selection of T cell receptor beta chains follows, all from one sample in a study of CD8 T cells in ankylosing spondylitis. Via MiXCR, TCRdb re-called the 5' RACE reads, giving one row per CDR3 protein. The profile shows more than 150,000 distinct CDR3 sequences, under 15% of them singletons. Sequencing input: blood, either unsorted or a sorted T cell fraction (not recorded which). Source of these receptors: a female donor with ankylosing spondylitis or in good health (not recorded which). CDR3s include the opening cysteine and the closing phenylalanine or tryptophan. Fields, in order: J gene, D gene, V gene, clone size, CDR3 protein, CDR3 DNA. The D gene is left open where the match is weak. Rows may omit the clone size; those that give it use once, few, many or a size class.

>TRBJ2-3|TRBD1|TRBV20-1|NA
CSATGTEGTDTQYF
TGCAGTGCCACCGGGACAGAGGGCACAGATACGCAGTATTTT
>TRBJ2-5|TRBD1|TRBV29-1|many
CSVEENRGETQYF
TGCAGCGTTGAAGAGAACAGGGGAGAGACCCAGTACTTC
>TRBJ1-1|NA|TRBV27|many
CASRHPGGNTEAFF
TGTGCCAGCAGACACCCGGGAGGGAACACTGAAGCTTTCTTT
>TRBJ2-7|NA|TRBV27|many
CASSLGRQVYEQYF
TGTGCCAGCAGTTTAGGCCGACAGGTCTACGAGCAGTACTTC
>TRBJ2-1|TRBD2|TRBV5-1|many
CASSLPSGSPEQFF
TGCGCCAGCAGTCTCCCTAGCGGGAGTCCTGAGCAGTTCTTC
>TRBJ2-3|NA|TRBV28|many
CASTRQLTDTQYF
TGTGCCAGCACCAGACAGCTCACAGATACGCAGTATTTT
>TRBJ2-5|NA|TRBV20-1|many
CSARVGTEYF
TGCAGTGCTAGAGTTGGGACGGAGTACTTC
>TRBJ2-3|TRBD2|TRBV20-1|few
CSARDSGRTDTQYF
TGCAGTGCTAGAGATAGCGGGCGCACAGATACGCAGTATTTT
>TRBJ2-7|NA|TRBV7-2|few
CASSLRVSGEQYF
TGTGCCAGCAGCTTACGAGTGTCTGGCGAGCAGTACTTC
>TRBJ2-7|TRBD2|TRBV5-1|many
CASSLPGLAGVFEQYF
TGCGCCAGCAGCTTGCCGGGACTAGCGGGAGTTTTTGAGCAGTACTTC
>TRBJ1-1|NA|TRBV5-1|many
CASSSSRGLNTEAFF
TGCGCCAGCAGCTCCTCCAGGGGATTGAACACTGAAGCTTTCTTT
>TRBJ2-6|TRBD2|TRBV11-3|many
CASSYNSGASGANVLTF
TGTGCCAGCAGTTATAATAGCGGGGCCTCTGGGGCCAACGTCCTGACTTTC
>TRBJ2-5|NA|TRBV6-5|NA
CASSYSRDFQETQYF
TGTGCCAGCAGTTACTCGCGGGACTTCCAAGAGACCCAGTACTTC
>TRBJ2-7|NA|TRBV9|many
CARSPSYEQYF
TGTGCCAGAAGTCCCTCCTACGAGCAGTACTTC
>TRBJ2-3|NA|TRBV5-1|NA
CASTDPGGDTQYF
TGCGCCAGCACCGACCCCGGGGGAGATACGCAGTATTTT
>TRBJ2-5|TRBD2|TRBV6-2/TRBV6-3|few
CASSYSFLAGGGQETQYF
TGTGCCAGCAGTTACTCGTTTCTAGCGGGAGGTGGACAAGAGACCCAGTACTTC
>TRBJ2-3|NA|TRBV3-1|many
CASSQIADTQYF
TGTGCCAGCAGCCAAATAGCGGATACGCAGTATTTT
>TRBJ2-1|NA|TRBV10-3|NA
CAIRGGAYNEQFF
TGTGCCATCAGAGGTGGGGCCTACAATGAGCAGTTCTTC
>TRBJ1-1|NA|TRBV20-1|many
CSARDGQREAFF
TGCAGTGCTAGAGATGGGCAGCGAGAAGCTTTCTTT
>TRBJ1-1|NA|TRBV18|NA
CASSPLLQGNTEAFF
TGTGCCAGCTCACCCTTACTTCAGGGGAACACTGAAGCTTTCTTT
>TRBJ2-3|NA|TRBV27|NA
CASSMSSGPGTDTQYF
TGTGCCAGCAGTATGTCCAGCGGGCCTGGGACAGATACGCAGTATTTT
>TRBJ2-1|TRBD1|TRBV5-1|few
CASSLVGRGQFF
TGCGCCAGCAGCTTGGTAGGTAGGGGGCAATTCTTC
>TRBJ2-3|NA|TRBV7-2|many
CASSFYRGRGVTQYF
TGTGCCAGCAGCTTCTACCGGGGCCGTGGGGTTACGCAGTATTTT
>TRBJ2-7|NA|TRBV7-2|NA
CASSPQGSSYEQYF
TGTGCCAGCAGCCCCCAAGGGAGCTCCTACGAGCAGTACTTC
>TRBJ2-3|NA|TRBV18|few
CASSPFGQLNTDTQYF
TGTGCCAGCTCACCCTTCGGACAACTAAACACAGATACGCAGTATTTT
>TRBJ2-1|NA|TRBV21-1|many
CASSKGNGEQFF
TGTGCCAGCAGCAAAGGAAACGGAGAGCAGTTCTTC
>TRBJ1-6|NA|TRBV20-1|NA
CSARGGLRSYNSPLHF
TGCAGTGCTAGAGGGGGTCTCCGCTCCTATAATTCACCCCTCCACTTT
>TRBJ2-7|TRBD2|TRBV11-1|NA
CASSQFPGGTSGSSYEQYF
TGTGCCAGCAGCCAATTCCCGGGTGGGACTAGCGGTTCCTCCTACGAGCAGTACTTC
>TRBJ2-2|NA|TRBV7-3|many
CASSPGVGELFF
TGTGCCAGCAGCCCAGGAGTCGGGGAGCTGTTTTTT
>TRBJ1-5|NA|TRBV6-2/TRBV6-3|many
CASSSQGNQPQHF
TGTGCCAGCAGTTCACAGGGAAATCAGCCCCAGCATTTT
>TRBJ2-1|NA|TRBV4-3|many
CASSQPGVSYNEQFF
TGCGCCAGCAGCCAACCCGGAGTTTCCTACAATGAGCAGTTCTTC
>TRBJ2-2|NA|TRBV12-3/TRBV12-4|many
CASSSTNSNTGELFF
TGTGCCAGCAGTTCAACCAATAGCAACACCGGGGAGCTGTTTTTT
>TRBJ1-5|NA|TRBV10-3|many
CATSSVMRTGSNQPQHF
TGTGCCACCTCATCCGTTATGCGGACCGGGAGCAATCAGCCCCAGCATTTT
>TRBJ2-3|NA|TRBV5-6|many
CASSSPGMTDTQYF
TGTGCCAGCAGCTCCCCGGGCATGACAGATACGCAGTATTTT
>TRBJ2-7|TRBD1|TRBV29-1|few
CSGVGTGGYEQYF
TGCAGCGGCGTGGGGACAGGGGGATACGAGCAGTACTTC
>TRBJ2-6|NA|TRBV5-1|NA
CASSSTGAGGANVLTF
TGCGCCAGCAGCTCCACGGGGGCTGGTGGGGCCAACGTCCTGACTTTC
>TRBJ2-3|TRBD2|TRBV7-2|many
CASSWGLAGDTQYF
TGTGCCAGCAGCTGGGGACTAGCGGGAGATACGCAGTATTTT
>TRBJ2-3|NA|TRBV7-3|NA
CASSYDRNTQYF
TGTGCCAGCAGTTATGACCGTAATACGCAGTATTTT
>TRBJ2-7|NA|TRBV12-3/TRBV12-4|few
CASTDYKTYEQYF
TGTGCCAGCACAGACTACAAAACCTACGAGCAGTACTTC
>TRBJ1-1|NA|TRBV5-1|many
CASSLTAMNTEAFF
TGCGCCAGCAGCTTGACAGCTATGAACACTGAAGCTTTCTTT
>TRBJ2-7|TRBD2|TRBV28|NA
CASSSPAGEDYEQYF
TGTGCCAGCAGTTCCCCAGCGGGAGAGGACTACGAGCAGTACTTC
>TRBJ2-2|NA|TRBV7-7|NA
CASSPRGGSGPNTGELFF
TGTGCTAGCAGCCCCAGGGGTGGTAGCGGACCCAACACCGGGGAGCTGTTTTTT
>TRBJ2-7|TRBD1|TRBV7-9|many
CASSFNSQGAYEQYF
TGTGCCAGCAGCTTTAACTCCCAGGGGGCCTACGAGCAGTACTTC
>TRBJ2-5|NA|TRBV27|many
CASSLFQVVGIFRGGYQETQYF
TGTGCCAGCAGTTTATTCCAGGTGGTCGGGATATTCAGGGGGGGGTACCAAGAGACCCAGTACTTC
>TRBJ2-5|NA|TRBV28|NA
CASSRRGPAWETQYF
TGTGCCAGCAGTCGCCGGGGTCCAGCATGGGAGACCCAGTACTTC
>TRBJ2-3|NA|TRBV12-3/TRBV12-4|many
CATQGQRTSTDTQYF
TGTGCCACCCAGGGTCAGCGGACCAGCACAGATACGCAGTATTTT
>TRBJ2-7|NA|TRBV28|many
CASSQIYEQYF
TGTGCCAGCAGTCAAATTTACGAGCAGTACTTC
>TRBJ2-1|TRBD1|TRBV7-2|NA
CASSLGMGQGPFF
TGTGCCAGCAGCTTAGGAATGGGACAGGGTCCGTTCTTC
>TRBJ2-7|TRBD2|TRBV24-1|many
CATSETGTSYYEQYF
TGTGCCACCAGTGAAACCGGGACTAGTTACTACGAGCAGTACTTC
>TRBJ2-1|NA|TRBV7-9|few
CASSPMGEQFF
TGTGCCAGCAGCCCTATGGGTGAGCAGTTCTTC